The next 15 T cell receptor beta chains were all read from a single sample in a study of CD4 T cells in relation to SARS-CoV-2 and coronaviruses. Unexposed donor CD4+ T cells date from about 2011-2018, before the COVID-19 pandemic. CD4+ T cells were isolated from the cells after more than nine days of culture. These receptors have no identified antigens. Data came from immunoSEQ multiplex PCR; TCRdb stores just in-frame clones and leaves some out. The table lists about 15,000 clones, under 80% of them singletons, with 18% in the top ten. The sequenced sample consisted of CD4+ T cells from PBMCs, cultured in vitro. The receptors were gathered from a human donor in good health.

The V call is TRBV15, the J call TRBJ2-7, with TRBD2 matching 7 bases. CDR3 size: 16 residues. In germline, CDR1 is LNHNV, CDR2 YYDKDF (reference sequence). The V and J ends lost 1 base and 5 bases, in that order; junction bases with no gene match: 11. The DNA for the CDR3 is TGTGCCACCAGCAGAGCCCTGGGTAGCGGGCCCCACGAGCAGTACTTC. Translated: CATSRALGSGPHEQYF.

In this sample, this clone is medium-sized. The V call is TRBV20-1, the J call TRBJ1-5; unclear D gene. The CDR3 loop spans 12 amino acids. Germline loops: CDR1 DFQATT, CDR2 SNEGSKA (reference sequence). Trimming stripped 3 bases from V and 1 base from J, with 4 bases between. The CDR3 loop reads CSASSSNQPQHF. As DNA, the CDR3 is TGCAGTGCTAGTTCCAGCAATCAGCCCCAGCATTTT.

In this sample, this clone turned up a few times. The genes are TRBV6-1 and TRBJ1-5; D gene unclear. Trimming pared 5 bases from V and 4 bases from J, leaving 12 bases between. Germline V CDR1 and CDR2: MNHNS, SASEGT. The CDR3 is 14 amino acids. CDR3: CASSLLDGNQPQHF. As DNA, the CDR3 is TGTGCCAGCAGTCTCTTGGACGGGAATCAGCCCCAGCATTTT.

This chain joins TRBV19 and TRBJ2-5, with TRBD1 as a possible D gene (6 bases). The CDR3 has 13 amino acids. Germline V gene data show CDR1 as LNHDA and CDR2 as SQIVND (reference sequence). The V end was cut by 4 bases, the J end by 5 bases, with 11 bases between. The CDR3 spells CASSRGQGETQYF. The CDR3 DNA reads as TGTGCCAGTAGTAGGGGGCAGGGGGAGACCCAGTACTTC.

This rearrangement joins TRBV6-5 to TRBJ2-2, with TRBD1 as a possible D gene (6 bases). Trimming cost V 6 bases and J 4 bases, with 12 bases left between them. Germline values: CDR1 MNHEY, CDR2 SVGAGI. This CDR3 spans 14 amino acids. The CDR3 coding sequence is TGTGCCAGCAGGCTAGACAGGTTCACCGGGGAGCTGTTTTTT. Its protein product is CASRLDRFTGELFF.

This chain links TRBV3-1 (or the pseudogene TRBV3-2) with TRBJ2-7; possible D gene TRBD2, 6 bases. This CDR3 has 15 amino acids. In germline, CDR1 is LGHDT, CDR2 YNNKEL (reference sequence). Deletions cut 4 bases from V and 2 bases from J, with 15 bases between. The CDR3 loop is CASSPGPGTPYEQYF. CDR3 bases: TGTGCCAGCAGCCCCGGACCCGGGACTCCCTACGAGCAGTACTTC.

This chain joins TRBV19 and TRBJ1-5, with 11 bases that match TRBD1. The junction had 6 bases not matched to a gene; V was cut back by 4 bases and J by 7 bases. Per the germline V gene, CDR1 is LNHDA and CDR2 is SQIVND (reference sequence). The CDR3 totals 15 residues. Here the CDR3 reads CASSTRTGGEQPQHF. The DNA of the CDR3 is TGTGCCAGTAGTACGAGGACAGGGGGCGAACAGCCCCAGCATTTT. The whole variable domain, filled in from reference TRBV19 and TRBJ1-5, reads DGGITQSPKYLFRKEGQNVTLSCEQNLNHDAMYWYRQDPGQGLRLIYYSQIVNDFQKGDIAEGYSVSREKKESFPLTVTSAQKNPTAFYLCASSTRTGGEQPQHFGDGTRLSIL.

This sequence joins TRBV2 and TRBJ1-5; D unclear. From germline, CDR1 is SNHLY and CDR2 FYNNEI. This CDR3 spans 12 amino acids. Trimming stripped 4 bases from V and 5 bases from J, with 6 bases between. CDR3 sequence: CASSVWDQPQHF. Here the CDR3 DNA reads TGTGCCAGCAGTGTTTGGGATCAGCCCCAGCATTTT. Using reference TRBV2 and TRBJ1-5 for the parts outside the CDR3, the full variable domain is EPEVTQTPSHQVTQMGQEVILRCVPISNHLYFYWYRQILGQKVEFLVSFYNNEISEKSEIFDDQFSVERPDGSNFTLKIRSTKLEDSAMYFCASSVWDQPQHFGDGTRLSIL.

V usage is TRBV25-1 and J usage is TRBJ2-1, with TRBD1 matching over 8 bases. Germline-derived CDR1 and CDR2 are MGHDK and SYGVNS. The CDR3 contains 14 residues. The V segment lost 3 bases and the J segment 4 bases; nucleotides outside the gene matches: 2. The chain's CDR3 is CASSEGQAYNEQFF. The DNA for the CDR3 is TGTGCCAGCAGTGAGGGACAGGCTTACAATGAGCAGTTCTTC.

V gene TRBV11-2 combines with J gene TRBJ2-7; D remains unclear. In germline, CDR1 is SGHAT, CDR2 FQNNGV. This CDR3 contains 11 residues. Trimming stripped 2 bases from V and 7 bases from J, with 6 bases between. The CDR3 DNA sequence: TGTGCCAGCAGCTTACAGGAGGAGCAGTACTTC. It translates to CASSLQEEQYF. Variable domain in full (rest from reference TRBV11-2 and TRBJ2-7): EAGVAQSPRYKIIEKRQSVAFWCNPISGHATLYWYQQILGQGPKLLIQFQNNGVVDDSQLPKDRFSAERLKGVDSTLKIQPAKLEDSAVYLCASSLQEEQYFGPGTRLTVT.

The rearrangement joins TRBV3-1 (or the pseudogene TRBV3-2) to TRBJ2-1; maybe TRBD1 (5 bases). Per germline, CDR1 LGHDT and CDR2 YNNKEL (reference sequence). The CDR3 has 12 residues. V was cut by 1 base and J by 7 bases, with 5 bases left in between. The CDR3 sequence is CASSQAGNEQFF. DNA of the CDR3: TGTGCCAGCAGCCAAGCAGGGAATGAGCAGTTCTTC.

The chain is built from TRBV30 and TRBJ1-2; 7 bases are shared with TRBD1. V gave up 5 bases and J gave up 0 bases; unmatched junction bases: 9. CDR3 length: 15 amino acids. Per germline, CDR1 GTSNPN and CDR2 SVGIG (reference sequence). CDR3 region: CAWLAGGTTNYGYTF. The CDR3 DNA sequence: TGTGCCTGGTTGGCAGGGGGAACCACTAACTATGGCTACACCTTC.

The V gene is TRBV6-4, the J gene TRBJ2-3; the D is unclear. Germline CDR1 MRHNA, CDR2 SNTAGT. With 7 bases removed from V and 9 bases from J, the gap between germline ends came to 2 bases. The CDR3 length is 8 residues. CDR3 residues: CASKTQYF. The CDR3 coding sequence is TGTGCCAGCAAAACGCAGTATTTT.

V usage is TRBV18 and J usage is TRBJ1-4; 11 bases are a match to TRBD1. The trim removed 4 bases at V and 6 bases at J, leaving 7 bases unmatched. This CDR3 is 16 amino acids long. Per the germline V gene, CDR1 is KGHSH and CDR2 is LQKENI. The CDR3 DNA sequence: TGTGCCAGCTCACAAATTCCGGGACAGGGGGATGAAAAACTGTTTTTT. Protein: CASSQIPGQGDEKLFF.

The chain joins TRBV3-1 (or the pseudogene TRBV3-2) to TRBJ2-3, with D possibly matching TRBD1 (6 bases). The V and J ends lost 4 bases and 4 bases respectively, with 15 bases between them. The CDR3 runs to 15 residues. CDR1 LGHDT and CDR2 YNNKEL come from the germline V gene (reference sequence). The CDR3 nucleotides are TGTGCCAGCAGCCCCAGAGGGGGTGGGTCAGATACGCAGTATTTT. This translates into CASSPRGGGSDTQYF.